This T cell receptor (beta chain) came from a study of cytomegalovirus exposure and HLA in healthy donors. General study findings and limits: In most subjects, TCR beta sequences reportedly gave accurate predictions of HLA-A and HLA-B alleles. There were a few CMV-associated chains whose specificity for CMV antigens was confirmed in vitro.

Germline assignment: CDR1 MNHEY and CDR2 SVGAGI. The V gene lost 0 bases and the J gene lost 0 bases, with 6 bases spanning the gap. This CDR3 spans 15 amino acids. PCR involved 60 Vbeta and 13 Jbeta primers. Measured with immunoSEQ multiplex PCR; TCRdb has only the in-frame clones, and not every one. This sample's table has approximately 120,000 clones. As concerns this clone: Its matching antigen is unknown.

The sequencing sample was made of PBMCs. The clonotype comes from a woman aged 60-75 years in good health and CMV-seronegative. The chain is built from TRBV6-5 and TRBJ1-5; D is unresolved. The CDR3 DNA is TGTGCCAGCAGTTACTCGACAAATAGCAATCAGCCCCAGCATTTT. It specifies CASSYSTNSNQPQHF.